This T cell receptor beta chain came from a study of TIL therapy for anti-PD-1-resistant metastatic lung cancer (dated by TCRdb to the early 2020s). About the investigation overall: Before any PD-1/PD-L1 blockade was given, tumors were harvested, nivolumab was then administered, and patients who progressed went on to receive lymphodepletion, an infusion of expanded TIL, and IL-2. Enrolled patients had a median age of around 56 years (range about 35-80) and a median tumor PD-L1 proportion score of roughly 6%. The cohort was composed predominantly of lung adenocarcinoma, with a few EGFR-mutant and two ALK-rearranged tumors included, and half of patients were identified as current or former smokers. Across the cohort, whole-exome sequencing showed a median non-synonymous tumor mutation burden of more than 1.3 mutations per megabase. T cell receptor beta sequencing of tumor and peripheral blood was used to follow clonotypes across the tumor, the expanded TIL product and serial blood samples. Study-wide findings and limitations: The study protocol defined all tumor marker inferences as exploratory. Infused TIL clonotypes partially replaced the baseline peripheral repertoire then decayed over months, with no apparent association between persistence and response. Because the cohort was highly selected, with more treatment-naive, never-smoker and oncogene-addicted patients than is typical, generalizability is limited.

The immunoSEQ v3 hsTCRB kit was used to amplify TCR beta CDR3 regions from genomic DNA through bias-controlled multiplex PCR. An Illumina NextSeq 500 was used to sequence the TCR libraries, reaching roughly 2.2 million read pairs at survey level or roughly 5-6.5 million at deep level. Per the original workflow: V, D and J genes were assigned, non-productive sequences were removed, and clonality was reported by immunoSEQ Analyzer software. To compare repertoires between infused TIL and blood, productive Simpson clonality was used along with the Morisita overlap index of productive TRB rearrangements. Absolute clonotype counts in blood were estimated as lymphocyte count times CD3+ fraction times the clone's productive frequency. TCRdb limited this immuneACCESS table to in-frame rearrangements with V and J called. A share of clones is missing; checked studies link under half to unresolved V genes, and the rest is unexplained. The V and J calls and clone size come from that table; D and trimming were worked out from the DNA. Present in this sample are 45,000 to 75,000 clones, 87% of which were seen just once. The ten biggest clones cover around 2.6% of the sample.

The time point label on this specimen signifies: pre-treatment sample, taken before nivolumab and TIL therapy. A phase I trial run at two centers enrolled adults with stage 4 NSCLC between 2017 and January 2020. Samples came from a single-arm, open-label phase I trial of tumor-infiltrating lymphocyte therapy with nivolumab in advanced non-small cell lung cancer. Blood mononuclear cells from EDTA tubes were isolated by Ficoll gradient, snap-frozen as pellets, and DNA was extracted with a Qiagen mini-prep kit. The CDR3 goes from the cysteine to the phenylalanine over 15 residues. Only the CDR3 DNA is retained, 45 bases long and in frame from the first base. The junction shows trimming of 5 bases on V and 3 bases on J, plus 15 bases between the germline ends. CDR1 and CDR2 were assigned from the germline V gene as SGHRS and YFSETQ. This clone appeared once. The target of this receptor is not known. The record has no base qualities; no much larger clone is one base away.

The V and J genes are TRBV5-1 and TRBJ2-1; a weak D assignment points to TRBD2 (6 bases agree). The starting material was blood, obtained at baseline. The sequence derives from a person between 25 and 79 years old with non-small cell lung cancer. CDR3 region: CASSEGSGNYNEQFF. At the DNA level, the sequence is TGCGCCAGCAGTGAAGGTAGCGGAAACTACAATGAGCAGTTCTTC.